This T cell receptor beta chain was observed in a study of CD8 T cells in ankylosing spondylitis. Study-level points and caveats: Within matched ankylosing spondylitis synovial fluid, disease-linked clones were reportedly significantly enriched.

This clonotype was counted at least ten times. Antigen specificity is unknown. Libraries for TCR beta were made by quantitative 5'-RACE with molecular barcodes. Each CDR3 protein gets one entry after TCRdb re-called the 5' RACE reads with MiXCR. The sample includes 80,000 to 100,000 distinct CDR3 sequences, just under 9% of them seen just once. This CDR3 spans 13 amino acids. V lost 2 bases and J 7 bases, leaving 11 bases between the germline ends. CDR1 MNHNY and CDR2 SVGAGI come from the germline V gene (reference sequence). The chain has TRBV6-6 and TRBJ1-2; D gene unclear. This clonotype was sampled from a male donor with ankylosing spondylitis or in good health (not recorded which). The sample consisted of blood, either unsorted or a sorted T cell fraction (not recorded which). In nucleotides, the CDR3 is TGTGCCAGCAGTTACGGGGAACCCGGTGGCTACACCTTC. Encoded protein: CASSYGEPGGYTF.